This T cell receptor beta chain was captured by sequencing in a study of blood T cell repertoires in COVID-19. Study in general: COVID-19 samples, acute and convalescent, were from the United States, Italy and Spain. T cells, B-cell-depleted T cells, or PBMCs supplied cDNA or gDNA.

Profiling relied on immunoSEQ multiplex PCR, and the TCRdb table lists in-frame clones only, not all of them. This table holds about 44,000 clones, more than 75% found once. J gave up 1 base and V 3 bases, and 2 bases lay outside the gene matches. CDR3 length: 15 residues. Germline V CDR1 and CDR2: PRHDT, FYEKMQ (reference sequence). The chain joins TRBV13 to TRBJ2-2, with 7 bases aligning to TRBD1. The material sequenced was peripheral blood. The sequence came from a human donor in a cohort sampled during active COVID-19. For the CDR3, the DNA is TGTGCCAGCAGCTTCAGGGGGAGGAACACCGGGGAGCTGTTTTTT. It specifies CASSFRGRNTGELFF.